Below are 32 T cell receptor beta chains sequenced from a single sample in a study of PD-1 blockade in classical Hodgkin lymphoma. Measured with immunoSEQ multiplex PCR; TCRdb has only the in-frame clones, and not every one. The sample yields approximately 90,000 clones, 83% seen once. Time point here: cycle 4 day 1 (C4D1), after about 6 weeks of nivolumab. Autologous stem cell transplantation was followed by relapse in every patient, and brentuximab vedotin exposure varied. Here the sequenced sample was peripheral blood mononuclear cells (PBMCs), taken before the fourth cycle of nivolumab. Every receptor here comes from a human donor with classical Hodgkin lymphoma.

The rearrangement uses TRBV6-1 and TRBJ2-1; D is perhaps TRBD1 (5 bases). Trimming took 4 bases from V and 2 from J, leaving 15 bases between them. The CDR3 loop spans 16 amino acids. CDR1 and CDR2 (germline): MNHNS, SASEGT. The CDR3 nucleotides are TGTGCCAGCAGTGGAAGGGGCCTACTGACCTACAATGAGCAGTTCTTC. It codes for CASSGRGLLTYNEQFF.

This clone was detected once. The rearrangement joins TRBV6-1 to TRBJ2-7; 7 bases map to TRBD1. CDR1 MNHNS and CDR2 SASEGT come from the germline V gene. The CDR3 is 13 amino acids. The J segment lost 0 bases and the V segment lost 11 bases, leaving 7 bases of the junction unmatched. Written as DNA, the CDR3 is TGTGCCGGACGGGACAGCAACTCCTACGAGCAGTACTTC. It is translated as CAGRDSNSYEQYF.

CDR3 sequence reads: CASSLDIYNEQFF. The CDR3 region has the DNA TGTGCCAGCAGCTTGGACATCTACAATGAGCAGTTCTTC. The chain uses TRBV7-2 and TRBJ2-1; D might be TRBD1 (5 bases). Germline CDR1 and CDR2: SGHTA and FQGNSA. Trimming took 3 bases from V and 3 from J, leaving 6 bases between them. This CDR3 has 13 residues.

The chain joins TRBV9 to TRBJ2-2; D is tentatively TRBD1 or TRBD2 (5 bases each). The ends were cut back, 7 bases at V and 1 base at J, with 11 bases in the middle. This CDR3 contains 14 residues. CDR1 is SGDLS, CDR2 YYNGEE, per germline. DNA for the CDR3: TGTGCCAGCGGAGGACACAAGAACACCGGGGAGCTGTTTTTT. Its protein product is CASGGHKNTGELFF.

V and J are TRBV14 and TRBJ2-3; no reliable D call. From germline, CDR1 is SGHDN and CDR2 FVKESK. V shed 1 base and J shed 6 bases, with 11 bases lying between them. The CDR3 has 14 amino acids. CDR3 sequence reads: CASSQVGFGDTQYF. Written as DNA, the CDR3 is TGTGCCAGCAGCCAAGTTGGGTTTGGGGATACGCAGTATTTT.

The CDR3 reads CASTEGAANTEAFF. CDR3 DNA: TGTGCCAGCACCGAAGGGGCAGCGAACACTGAAGCTTTCTTT. The chain recombines TRBV6-1 with TRBJ1-1; the D gene is possibly TRBD1 (5 bases). Trimming took off 7 bases at V and 1 base at J, with 13 bases between the two ends. Germline CDR1 MNHNS, CDR2 SASEGT. This CDR3 has 14 residues.

The gene calls are TRBV29-1 and TRBJ2-7; D perhaps matches TRBD1 (5 bases). Germline CDR1 and CDR2: SQVTM and ANQGSEA. The V gene lost 4 bases and the J gene lost 5 bases, with 15 bases spanning the gap. CDR3 size: 13 residues. In DNA form, the CDR3 reads TGCAGCGTTGCTGAACAGGTTATGGACGAGCAGTACTTC. Translated: CSVAEQVMDEQYF.

This sequence joins TRBV11-2 and TRBJ2-5; 10 bases map to TRBD2. The CDR3 covers 15 residues. V dropped 1 base and J dropped 5; count of bases not matched to a gene: 4. CDR1 and CDR2 from the germline V gene are SGHAT and FQNNGV. This CDR3 is CASSLASSGSETQYF. CDR3 nucleotide sequence: TGTGCCAGCAGCTTAGCCTCTAGCGGGAGCGAGACCCAGTACTTC.

The CDR3 nucleotides are TGTGCCAGCAGCTTATTAGGACTAGCGGCCACAGATACGCAGTATTTT. Protein product: CASSLLGLAATDTQYF. J is TRBJ2-3 and V is TRBV7-2; the match to TRBD2 covers 10 bases. The CDR3 runs 16 residues. V dropped 2 bases and J dropped 2; count of bases not matched to a gene: 4. CDR1 is SGHTA and CDR2 is FQGNSA in the germline V gene.

The chain uses TRBV5-6 and TRBJ2-7; D perhaps matches TRBD2 (5 bases). Looked up from germline, CDR1 is SGHDT and CDR2 is YYEEEE. V gave up 2 bases and J gave up 5 bases, with 17 bases separating them. This CDR3 has 15 amino acids. The CDR3 coding sequence is TGTGCCAGCAGCTTTATGCGGGTTGTATCCCACGAGCAGTACTTC. Translating gives CASSFMRVVSHEQYF.

The rearrangement joins TRBV7-2 to TRBJ2-3; TRBD2 matches 10 bases. V lost 0 bases, J lost 2 bases, and 11 bases stayed unmatched. Germline V gives CDR1 SGHTA, CDR2 FQGNSA. CDR3 length: 19 amino acids. The CDR3 bases are TGTGCCAGCAGCTTAGCCTCTCCGAGACTAGCGGGCCACACAGATACGCAGTATTTT. As protein: CASSLASPRLAGHTDTQYF.

The count of this clone is one. The V gene is TRBV4-1, the J gene TRBJ2-1; no firm D call. The germline V gene encodes CDR1 MGHRA and CDR2 YSYEKL. V lost 0 bases and J lost 4, with 7 bases in between. The CDR3 runs to 14 residues. DNA of the CDR3: TGCGCCAGCAGCCAAGAACGGGTTTACAATGAGCAGTTCTTC. This sequence encodes CASSQERVYNEQFF.

The chain joins TRBV19 to TRBJ2-7, with TRBD1 matching 7 bases. Germline trimming cut 4 bases from V and 6 bases from J; bases unmatched to any gene: 9. CDR3 length: 14 residues. CDR1 is LNHDA and CDR2 is SQIVND in the germline V gene (reference sequence). In nucleotides, the CDR3 is TGTGCCAGTAGTAAACGACAGGGTGCGTTCGAGCAGTACTTC. Translated, it gives CASSKRQGAFEQYF.

The chain joins TRBV5-6 to TRBJ2-7, with no clear D. Germline CDR1 is SGHDT and CDR2 is YYEEEE. The CDR3 has 13 amino acids. Trimming pared 3 bases from V and 3 bases from J, leaving 10 bases between. This CDR3 reads CASSSPGRYEQYF. In DNA, the CDR3 is TGTGCCAGCAGCTCCCCGGGCCGCTACGAGCAGTACTTC.

The rearrangement links TRBV27 to TRBJ1-2; 8 bases line up with TRBD1. The germline V gene encodes CDR1 MNHEY and CDR2 SMNVEV (reference sequence). The CDR3 length is 13 residues. After removal of 9 bases from V and 3 bases from J, the junction contained 6 bases not matched to a gene. The CDR3 loop reads CARTGEGYYGYTF. The CDR3 bases are TGTGCCAGGACAGGGGAGGGATACTATGGCTACACCTTC.

This sequence joins TRBV27 and TRBJ2-7; D not certain. The length of the CDR3 is 13 residues. Germline V CDR1 and CDR2: MNHEY, SMNVEV (reference sequence). Trimming removed 7 bases at V and 8 bases at J, with 18 bases between. The DNA for the CDR3 is TGTGCCAGCAAAGTTTGGGGTAATAACCAGCAGTACTTC. Protein product: CASKVWGNNQQYF.

The V gene is TRBV19, the J gene TRBJ2-1; D gene unclear. The germline gives CDR1 LNHDA, CDR2 SQIVND (reference sequence). The V gene lost 11 bases and the J gene lost 0 bases, with 14 bases spanning the gap. The length of the CDR3 is 14 residues. The CDR3 nucleotides read TGTGCCTCAAGGAGTGTTAGCTCCTACAATGAGCAGTTCTTC. It yields the protein CASRSVSSYNEQFF.

The V and J genes are TRBV15 and TRBJ2-7, with D perhaps matching TRBD2 (6 bases). Trimming stripped 4 bases from V and 1 base from J, with 14 bases between. This CDR3 spans 15 amino acids. Germline V gene sequence: CDR1 LNHNV, CDR2 YYDKDF (reference sequence). CDR3 coding DNA: TGTGCCACCAGCAAAGAACCTAGCGAGTCCTACGAGCAGTACTTC. Encoded protein: CATSKEPSESYEQYF.

The chain recombines TRBV30 with TRBJ2-2; D is ambiguous. The length of the CDR3 is 14 residues. In germline, CDR1 is GTSNPN, CDR2 SVGIG (reference sequence). The germline V and J ends were trimmed by 0 bases and 0 bases, with 5 bases remaining between them. The CDR3 region has the DNA TGTGCCTGGAGTGTGGGTCCGAACACCGGGGAGCTGTTTTTT. Translating gives CAWSVGPNTGELFF.

The chain uses TRBV19 and TRBJ1-5, with 7 bases lining up with TRBD1. The CDR3 extends over 14 amino acids. V trimming: 4 bases; J trimming: 3 bases; junction bases outside the gene matches: 3. Germline V lookup: CDR1 LNHDA, CDR2 SQIVND (reference sequence). CDR3 bases: TGTGCCAGTAGTACGGACAGGAACAATCAGCCCCAGCATTTT. Translating it yields CASSTDRNNQPQHF.

In this sample, this clone turned up once. In nucleotides, the CDR3 is TGTGCCATCAACGGGGGGGATCAACCGTACGAGCAGTACTTC. It encodes CAINGGDQPYEQYF. V gene TRBV10-3 combines with J gene TRBJ2-7; 8 bases map to TRBD2. CDR1 is ENHRY, CDR2 SYGVKD, per germline. V lost 7 bases, J lost 4 bases, and 9 bases stayed unmatched. This CDR3 contains 14 residues.

The table lists this clone with a count of one. The V call is TRBV11-2, the J call TRBJ2-3; perhaps TRBD2 as D (6 bases). The V end lost 5 bases, the J end lost 6 bases, and 21 bases lay between the germline ends. Looked up from germline, CDR1 is SGHAT and CDR2 is FQNNGV. The CDR3 contains 16 residues. The CDR3, as DNA: TGTGCCAGCAGCCCGGGACTTCGGGTCGGATCGGATACGCAGTATTTT. Protein: CASSPGLRVGSDTQYF.

The chain is built from TRBV30 and TRBJ1-2; D gene unclear. V dropped 0 bases and J dropped 1 base, with 12 bases sitting between them. Germline CDR1 is GTSNPN and CDR2 is SVGIG (reference sequence). This CDR3 has 15 amino acids. Here the CDR3 reads CAWSVQVADNYGYTF. The CDR3 bases are TGTGCCTGGAGTGTACAAGTGGCAGATAACTATGGCTACACCTTC.

The chain joins TRBV2 to TRBJ1-5; 7 positions match TRBD1. V gave up 1 base and J gave up 4 bases; unmatched junction bases: 7. Germline assignment: CDR1 SNHLY and CDR2 FYNNEI. This CDR3 spans 16 amino acids. The chain's CDR3 is CASSEGQGEVNQPQHF. CDR3 nucleotide sequence: TGTGCCAGCAGTGAAGGACAGGGTGAGGTGAATCAGCCCCAGCATTTT.

The V and J genes are TRBV30 and TRBJ1-6; 7 bases are shared with TRBD1. This CDR3 comprises 13 residues. Germline assignment: CDR1 GTSNPN and CDR2 SVGIG (reference sequence). The junction had 3 bases not matched to a gene; V was cut back by 5 bases and J by 5 bases. In DNA, the CDR3 is TGTGCCTGGGGCGGACAGGATAATTCACCCCTCCACTTT. Amino acids: CAWGGQDNSPLHF.

The chain employs TRBV9 and TRBJ2-3; TRBD2 agrees at 7 bases. In germline, CDR1 is SGDLS, CDR2 YYNGEE. The CDR3 sequence is 14 residues long. With V trimmed by 6 bases and J by 6 bases, 10 bases remained unmatched. In DNA form, the CDR3 reads TGTGCCAGCATGAAGGGAGGGCCAGGGGATACGCAGTATTTT. Translated, it gives CASMKGGPGDTQYF.

The V and J genes are TRBV2 and TRBJ2-5, with a weak D call TRBD2 (5 bases). V was trimmed by 0 bases and J by 9 bases, leaving 14 bases between them. This CDR3 comprises 14 residues. Germline lookup yields CDR1 SNHLY and CDR2 FYNNEI. Here the CDR3 reads CASSEAVGRGSQYF. The CDR3 DNA is TGTGCCAGCAGTGAAGCGGTGGGGAGAGGGTCCCAGTACTTC.

The V gene is TRBV7-8, the J gene TRBJ2-7, with D perhaps assigned TRBD1 or TRBD2 (5 bases each). Germline V gene data show CDR1 as SGHVS and CDR2 as FQNEAQ. The CDR3 totals 12 residues. V lost 5 bases, J lost 7 bases, and 12 bases lay in between. CDR3 residues: CASSAGAWEQYF. The DNA for the CDR3 is TGTGCCAGCAGCGCCGGGGCGTGGGAGCAGTACTTC.

This clone was found a few times. The V call is TRBV6-6, the J call TRBJ1-2; TRBD1 aligns across 7 bases. There are 14 residues in the CDR3. Unmatched junction bases numbered 6, after V lost 6 bases and J lost 2 bases. Germline values: CDR1 MNHNY, CDR2 SVGAGI (reference sequence). In DNA form, the CDR3 reads TGTGCCAGCAGCTACACGGGACAGAACTATGGCTACACCTTC. Protein product: CASSYTGQNYGYTF.

The chain uses TRBV11-2 and TRBJ2-3; 8 nucleotides align to TRBD2. CDR1 SGHAT and CDR2 FQNNGV come from the germline V gene. CDR3 size: 16 residues. Trimming at V came to 7 bases and at J to 2 bases, leaving 11 bases not matched to a gene. The CDR3 coding sequence is TGTGCCAGCAACCCAGCTTTTAGCGGGAACACAGATACGCAGTATTTT. This sequence encodes CASNPAFSGNTDTQYF.

The gene calls are TRBV7-9 and TRBJ2-2, with 9 bases fitting TRBD2. J lost 6 bases, V lost 5 bases, and 10 bases had no gene match. The CDR3 is made up of 16 amino acids. From germline, CDR1 is SEHNR and CDR2 FQNEAQ (reference sequence). In nucleotides, the CDR3 is TGTGCCAGCAGCGCCCTAATAGCGGGAGTGGCCGGGGAGCTGTTTTTT. Translation: CASSALIAGVAGELFF.

The V and J genes are TRBV6-6 and TRBJ1-3; D is uncertain. The CDR3 spans 12 residues. Trimming took 7 bases from V and 0 from J, leaving 4 bases between them. Germline assignment: CDR1 MNHNY and CDR2 SVGAGI (reference sequence). The CDR3, as DNA: TGTGCCAGCACTAGCTCTGGAAACACCATATATTTT. Translation: CASTSSGNTIYF.